These 10 T cell receptor beta chains share one sample of origin, sequenced in a study of T cells after yellow fever vaccination. TCRdb reanalysed the 5' RACE reads using MiXCR and keeps one entry per CDR3 protein. The sample includes approximately 510,000 distinct CDR3 sequences, 20% to 25% of them seen just once. Sequenced material: PBMCs, taken roughly 20 days after the first yellow fever vaccination. The receptors stem from a man in his late teens or twenties who received the YFV17D yellow fever vaccine.

This clonotype was observed a few times. The V call is TRBV11-3, the J call TRBJ2-1, with D perhaps given as TRBD1 or TRBD2 (6 bases each). Germline CDR1 is SGHNT and CDR2 is YENEEA. Trimming left V 3 bases short and J 4 bases short, with 19 bases between. The CDR3 runs to 17 residues. CDR3 amino acids: CASSFGGTLSTYNEQFF. The DNA for the CDR3 is TGTGCCAGCAGCTTTGGCGGGACACTATCAACTTACAATGAGCAGTTCTTC.

The chain combines TRBV9 with TRBJ2-3; TRBD1 matches at 10 bases. In germline, CDR1 is SGDLS, CDR2 YYNGEE. This CDR3 region has 16 residues. V lost 2 bases to trimming and J lost 4 bases; unmatched junction nucleotides: 7. The CDR3 region is CASSVRGTGDPDTQYF. CDR3 in DNA: TGTGCCAGCAGCGTTCGTGGGACAGGGGATCCAGATACGCAGTATTTT.

With respect to this clonotype: At one end the junction does not follow the germline gene, possibly because of a read error. V usage is TRBV5-1 and J usage is TRBJ2-7; 9 nucleotides agree with TRBD1. The V gene's germline CDR1 is SGHRS and CDR2 YFSETQ. This CDR3 has 16 residues. The CDR3 DNA follows: TGCGCCAGCAGCTTGGCCTGGACAGGGGCTTCTCACCTCGGGGACTTC. It specifies CASSLAWTGASHLGDF.

V gene TRBV12-3 or TRBV12-4 combines with J gene TRBJ1-4; 7 positions match TRBD1. There are 14 residues in the CDR3. V lost 3 bases, J lost 7 bases, and 5 bases stayed unmatched. The CDR3 DNA follows: TGTGCCAGCAGTTTTGAGGGGGCGGGTGAAAAACTGTTTTTT. Translation: CASSFEGAGEKLFF.

This clonotype was seen repeatedly, ten times or more. The chain recombines TRBV19 with TRBJ2-1, with D perhaps being TRBD1 or TRBD2 (5 bases each). V was shortened by 2 bases and J by 0 bases, with 14 bases between the two germline ends. The CDR3 sequence is 17 residues long. Per germline, CDR1 LNHDA and CDR2 SQIVND (reference sequence). The DNA of the CDR3 is TGTGCCAGTAGTATACGAGCTTGGGGGAGCTCCTACAATGAGCAGTTCTTC. This encodes CASSIRAWGSSYNEQFF.

V and J are TRBV20-1 and TRBJ2-1; D not certain. The CDR3 covers 13 residues. Between the trimmed V and J ends, which lost 0 bases and 6 bases, there was a span of 9 bases. Germline V lookup: CDR1 DFQATT, CDR2 SNEGSKA (reference sequence). This CDR3 is CSAREATVNEQFF. DNA of the CDR3: TGCAGTGCTAGAGAGGCCACCGTCAATGAGCAGTTCTTC.

The sample holds many counts of this clonotype. The rearrangement links TRBV7-9 to TRBJ2-1, with TRBD2 identical over 7 bases. V lost 3 bases to trimming and J lost 0 bases; unmatched junction nucleotides: 2. From germline, CDR1 is SEHNR and CDR2 FQNEAQ (reference sequence). The CDR3 runs 15 residues. This CDR3 is CASSLRGSSYNEQFF. The DNA of the CDR3 is TGTGCCAGCAGCTTGCGGGGGAGCTCCTACAATGAGCAGTTCTTC.

This clonotype was seen a few times. The chain is built from TRBV10-2 and TRBJ2-5; D gene unclear. Germline values: CDR1 WSHSY, CDR2 SAAADI. This CDR3 is built from 14 residues. Between the trimmed V and J ends, which lost 6 bases and 2 bases, there was a span of 13 bases. CDR3 in DNA: TGCGCCAGCAGGGTGGGAAACACTCAAGAGACCCAGTACTTC. It is translated as CASRVGNTQETQYF.

This clonotype was seen many times. The rearrangement uses TRBV5-1 and TRBJ2-6; the D call may be TRBD1 or TRBD2 (5 bases each). Looked up from germline, CDR1 is SGHRS and CDR2 is YFSETQ. The CDR3 loop spans 13 amino acids. The V and J ends lost 4 bases and 6 bases respectively, with 8 bases between them. This chain's CDR3 is CASSGTEANVLTF. The DNA for the CDR3 is TGCGCCAGCAGCGGGACGGAGGCCAACGTCCTGACTTTC.

This clonotype was seen a handful of times. This chain connects TRBV20-1 to TRBJ2-5; D ambiguous. Germline V lookup: CDR1 DFQATT, CDR2 SNEGSKA (reference sequence). The V end lost 5 bases, the J end lost 3 bases, and 13 bases lay between the germline ends. CDR3 length: 13 residues. The CDR3 DNA sequence: TGCAGTGCTCCAGCCATGGGTAAAGAGACCCAGTACTTC. The encoded protein is CSAPAMGKETQYF.